This T cell receptor beta chain was captured in a study of cytomegalovirus exposure and HLA in healthy donors. On the study more broadly: Among approximately 390 genotyped donors, around 80% fell in the Caucasian-associated ancestry cluster. Study-wide results and limits: In a later analysis, across HLA loci, associated TCR counts were highest for DRB1, lowest for HLA-C. The productive fraction for most TCR beta V segments was about 90% or about 30% in an earlier analysis.

The CDR3 consists of 14 residues. V shed 8 bases, J shed 4 bases, and the junction held 7 bases outside the gene matches. Germline CDR1 LNHNV, CDR2 YYDKDF (reference sequence). Remarks on this clone: The antigen remains undetermined.

The study ran its PCR with 60 Vbeta and 13 Jbeta primers. As processed by the authors: Later reanalysis found approximately 80 million unique TCR beta chains, 10 million to 14 million of them shared. Profiling relied on immunoSEQ multiplex PCR, and the TCRdb table lists in-frame clones only, not all of them. The DNA gave D and trimming, while V, J and clone size come from that table. The sample holds around 150,000 clones, over 60% seen once. The sequenced material came from PBMCs. This chain connects TRBV15 to TRBJ1-3; 8 bases fit TRBD1. This TCR came from a woman aged 55 to 70 in good health and CMV-seronegative. CDR3 sequence reads: CATGPTGVGNTIYF. In DNA, the CDR3 is TGTGCCACCGGCCCGACAGGGGTAGGAAACACCATATATTTT.